A selection of T cell receptor beta chains follows, all from one sample in a study of patients and donors after allogeneic stem cell transplantation. TCRdb passed the RT-PCR reads through MiXCR, listing each CDR3 protein once. The repertoire has fewer than 75,000 distinct CDR3 sequences, approximately 12% of them found once; the top ten carry approximately 32%. The sequenced material came from blood, either unsorted or a sorted T cell fraction (not recorded which). Receptors originate from a human donor who was either an allogeneic HSCT recipient or a stem cell or donor lymphocyte infusion donor (not recorded which). It is not recorded whose cells these are; they may come from a transplant donor. Both conserved end residues are trimmed from each CDR3. Rows may omit the clone size; those that give it use once, few, many or a size class.

TRBV5-1	-	11	ASTGQTYNEQF
TRBV12-3/TRBV12-4	few	12	ASSLDNYNSPLH
TRBV7-2	-	13	ASRDRTGAKNIQY
TRBV13	-	11	ASSFRGAYEQY
TRBV25-1	-	11	ASNRDRARGYT
TRBV5-4	many	13	ASSLGAGGNNEQF
TRBV12-3/TRBV12-4	many	12	ASSPGQTNYGYT
TRBV9	many	14	ASSDEREYPYNEQF
TRBV6-2/TRBV6-3	-	11	ASSPTGLAGPF
TRBV13	-	13	ASSYTPGGLDEQY
TRBV7-8	many	13	ASSTRTDSSYGYT
TRBV7-9	many	12	ASNYFDTDTEAF
TRBV5-6	few	15	ASSLSGTGKAKNIQY
TRBV7-9	-	12	ASSFQDSGNTIY
TRBV12-3/TRBV12-4	-	14	ASSLAGRRGGNEQF
TRBV12-3/TRBV12-4	many	15	ASSSSEGPYSNQPQH
TRBV19	-	12	ASSMNSYDYEQY
TRBV29-1	-	14	SVPTGGLSGANVLT
TRBV5-1	-	15	ASSRRISGAGTNEQF
TRBV29-1	-	12	SVPIDGQGNIQY
TRBV24-1	many	13	ATSVGGGSYNEQF
TRBV12-3/TRBV12-4	-	12	ASNQGAGRETQY
TRBV3-1	few	13	ASSQGTGRFYGYT
TRBV4-1	many	14	ASSQDRRGTTDTQY
TRBV7-6	many	12	ASSPGQGLTEAF
TRBV9	many	14	ASSGDAGGEINEQF
TRBV5-1	few	14	ASSLGGQPSYNEQF
TRBV11-2	few	15	ASSPGLAGASYNEQF
TRBV12-3/TRBV12-4	-	9	ASIREQPQH
TRBV5-1	few	15	ASSFHREKEGDNEQF
TRBV7-8	few	12	ASSLETDTGELF
TRBV27	-	15	ASSQWDREDSNEKLF
TRBV9	-	14	ASSEGSRILYNEQF
TRBV12-3/TRBV12-4	few	13	ASSATGTAVRGQY
TRBV7-2	few	14	ASSLATSGRTDTQY
TRBV9	-	12	ASSLVGGKNIQY
TRBV12-3/TRBV12-4	many	10	ASSRSNQPQH
TRBV15	few	12	ATSREGRNQPQH
TRBV7-9	-	14	ASSLEKDSGANVLT
TRBV6-1	few	11	ASSEWTGYGYT
TRBV11-2	few	14	ASSDSRQGTNEKLF
TRBV27	-	11	ASRGAGANVLT
TRBV5-1	few	13	ASSLGQGYNYGYT